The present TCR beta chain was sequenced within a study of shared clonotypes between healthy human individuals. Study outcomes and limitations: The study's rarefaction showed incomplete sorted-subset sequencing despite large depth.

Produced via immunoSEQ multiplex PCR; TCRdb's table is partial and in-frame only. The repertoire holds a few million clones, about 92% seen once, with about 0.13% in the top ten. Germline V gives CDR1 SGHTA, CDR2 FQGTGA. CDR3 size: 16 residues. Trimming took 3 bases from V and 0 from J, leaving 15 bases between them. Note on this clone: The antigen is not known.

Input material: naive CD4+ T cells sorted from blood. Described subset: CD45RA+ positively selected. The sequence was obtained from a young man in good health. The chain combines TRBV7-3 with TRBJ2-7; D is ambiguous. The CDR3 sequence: CASSFDPDGSSYEQYF. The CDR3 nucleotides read TGTGCCAGCAGCTTCGACCCGGACGGTAGCTCCTACGAGCAGTACTTC.